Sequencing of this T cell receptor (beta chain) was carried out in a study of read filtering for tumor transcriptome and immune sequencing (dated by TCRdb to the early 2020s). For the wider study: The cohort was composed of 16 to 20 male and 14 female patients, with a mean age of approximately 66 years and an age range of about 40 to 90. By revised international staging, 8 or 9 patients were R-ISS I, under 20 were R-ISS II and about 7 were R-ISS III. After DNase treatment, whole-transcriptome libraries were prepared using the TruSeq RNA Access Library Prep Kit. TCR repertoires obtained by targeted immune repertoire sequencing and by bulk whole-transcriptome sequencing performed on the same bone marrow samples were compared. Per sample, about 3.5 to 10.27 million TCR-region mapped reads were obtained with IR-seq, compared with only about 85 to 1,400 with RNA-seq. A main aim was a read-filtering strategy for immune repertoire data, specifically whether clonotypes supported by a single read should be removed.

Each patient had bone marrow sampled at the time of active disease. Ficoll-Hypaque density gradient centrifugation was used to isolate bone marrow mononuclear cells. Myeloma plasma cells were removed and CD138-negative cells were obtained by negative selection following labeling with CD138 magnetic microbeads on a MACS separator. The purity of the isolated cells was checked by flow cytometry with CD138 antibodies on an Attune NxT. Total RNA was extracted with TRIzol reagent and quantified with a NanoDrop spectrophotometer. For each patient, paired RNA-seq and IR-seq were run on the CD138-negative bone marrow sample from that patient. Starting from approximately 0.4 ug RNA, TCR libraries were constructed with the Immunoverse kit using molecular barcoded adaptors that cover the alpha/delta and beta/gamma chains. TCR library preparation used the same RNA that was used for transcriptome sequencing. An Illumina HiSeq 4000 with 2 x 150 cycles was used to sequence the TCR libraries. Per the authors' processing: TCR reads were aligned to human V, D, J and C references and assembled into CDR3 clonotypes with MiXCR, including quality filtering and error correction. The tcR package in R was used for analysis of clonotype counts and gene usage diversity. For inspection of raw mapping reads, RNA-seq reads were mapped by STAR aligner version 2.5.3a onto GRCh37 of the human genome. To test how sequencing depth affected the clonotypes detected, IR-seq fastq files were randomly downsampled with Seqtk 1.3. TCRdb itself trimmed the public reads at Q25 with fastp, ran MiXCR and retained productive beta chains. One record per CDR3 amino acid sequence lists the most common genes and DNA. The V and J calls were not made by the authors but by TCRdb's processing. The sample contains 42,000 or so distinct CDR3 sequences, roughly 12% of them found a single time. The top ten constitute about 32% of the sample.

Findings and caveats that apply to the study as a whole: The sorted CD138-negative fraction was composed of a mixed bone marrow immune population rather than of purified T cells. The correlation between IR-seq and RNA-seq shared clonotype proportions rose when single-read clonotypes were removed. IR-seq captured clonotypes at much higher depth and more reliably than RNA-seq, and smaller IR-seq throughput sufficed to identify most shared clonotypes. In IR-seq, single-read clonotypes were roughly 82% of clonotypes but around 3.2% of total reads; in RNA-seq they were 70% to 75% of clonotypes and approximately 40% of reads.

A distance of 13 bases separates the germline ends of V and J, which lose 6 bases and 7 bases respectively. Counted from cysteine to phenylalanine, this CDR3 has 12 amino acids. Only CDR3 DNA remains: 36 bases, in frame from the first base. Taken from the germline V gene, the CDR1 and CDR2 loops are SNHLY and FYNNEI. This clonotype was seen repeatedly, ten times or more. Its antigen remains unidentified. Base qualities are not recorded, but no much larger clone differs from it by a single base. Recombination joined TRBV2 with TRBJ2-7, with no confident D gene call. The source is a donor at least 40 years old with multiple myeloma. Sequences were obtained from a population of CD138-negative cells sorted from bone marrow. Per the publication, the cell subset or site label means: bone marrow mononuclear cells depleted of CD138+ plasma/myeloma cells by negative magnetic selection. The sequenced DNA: TGTGCCAGCAGCACCAACTATGGGGAGCAGTACTTC. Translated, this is CASSTNYGEQYF.